The next 9 T cell receptor beta chains were all read from a single sample in a study of cytomegalovirus exposure and HLA in healthy donors (dated by TCRdb to about 2017). Libraries came from the immunoSEQ multiplex PCR assay. For the multiplex PCR, a mixture combining 60 forward primers for TCR Vbeta segments and 13 reverse primers for TCR Jbeta segments was used. Held by TCRdb, this immuneACCESS table contains in-frame sequences only and omits some clones. Under half of the omission traces to an unresolved V gene where checked; the cause of the rest is unknown. The sample has approximately 90,000 clones on record, roughly 80% of them singletons. Less than 4.5% of the sample is in the top ten clones. The sample taken for sequencing was PBMCs. The origin of the receptors is a man younger than 40 in good health and CMV-seronegative.

This clone has a single count. V gene TRBV7-2 combines with J gene TRBJ2-3; unclear D gene. The CDR3 runs to 14 residues. V was clipped by 2 bases and J by 1 base, with 7 bases between them. Germline V gives CDR1 SGHTA, CDR2 FQGNSA. CDR3 region: CASSLISGTDTQYF. CDR3 coding DNA: TGTGCCAGCAGCTTAATTTCGGGCACAGATACGCAGTATTTT.

This clone turned up a few times. The rearrangement joins TRBV19 to TRBJ2-1; 7 positions match TRBD2. Germline-derived CDR1 and CDR2 are LNHDA and SQIVND (reference sequence). The CDR3 sequence is 13 residues long. The V segment lost 4 bases and the J segment 8 bases; nucleotides outside the gene matches: 5. CDR3 sequence reads: CASSRTRRDEQFF. Written as DNA, the CDR3 is TGTGCCAGTAGTAGGACTAGGAGGGATGAGCAGTTCTTC.

This clone appeared a single time. The chain carries TRBV7-2 and TRBJ1-5; 7 nucleotides line up with TRBD1. V lost 5 bases, J lost 4 bases, and 11 bases stayed unmatched. Germline CDR1 is SGHTA and CDR2 is FQGNSA. The CDR3 is 16 amino acids. The CDR3 sequence is CASSPVGDSSNQPQHF. The CDR3 coding sequence is TGTGCCAGCAGCCCCGTAGGGGACAGTTCAAATCAGCCCCAGCATTTT.

V gene TRBV7-8 combines with J gene TRBJ1-2, with TRBD1 as a possible D gene (5 bases). This CDR3 contains 16 residues. Germline V CDR1 and CDR2: SGHVS, FQNEAQ. Trimming shortened V by 2 bases and J by 2 bases, and 15 bases separated the two germline ends. CDR3: CASSLSPQTANYGYTF. In DNA, the CDR3 is TGTGCCAGCAGCTTATCCCCCCAGACAGCCAACTATGGCTACACCTTC. Together with reference TRBV7-8 and TRBJ1-2, the CDR3 gives the full variable domain: GAGVSQSPRYKVAKRGQDVALRCDPISGHVSLFWYQQALGQGPEFLTYFQNEAQLDKSGLPSDRFFAERPEGSVSTLKIQRTQQEDSAVYLCASSLSPQTANYGYTFGSGTRLTVV.

The CDR3 is CSGRVSNEQFF. The DNA of the CDR3 is TGCAGCGGCAGGGTGTCGAATGAGCAGTTCTTC. This chain connects TRBV29-1 to TRBJ2-1; a weak D match, TRBD1 (5 bases). This CDR3 is built from 11 residues. V shed 7 bases and J shed 7 bases, with 11 bases lying between them. Germline CDR1 reads SQVTM; CDR2 reads ANQGSEA.

The gene calls are TRBV11-2 and TRBJ1-1, with D perhaps TRBD1 (5 bases). The CDR3 contains 12 residues. CDR1 is SGHAT, CDR2 FQNNGV, per germline. V shed 3 bases and J shed 6 bases, with 8 bases lying between them. The CDR3 reads CASSFRDSEAFF. The CDR3 DNA reads as TGTGCCAGCAGCTTCCGGGACTCTGAAGCTTTCTTT.

This clone appeared a few times. The rearrangement joins TRBV28 to TRBJ2-3, with 10 bases fitting TRBD2. The CDR3 length is 15 residues. Losses at the gene ends were 4 bases for V and 5 bases for J; bases not matched to a gene: 6. The V gene's germline CDR1 is MDHEN and CDR2 SYDVKM. CDR3 DNA: TGTGCCAGCAGTTCCTTAGCGGGGGGACTAGATACGCAGTATTTT. It codes for CASSSLAGGLDTQYF.

This chain uses TRBV30 with TRBJ1-2; 7 bases are a match to TRBD1. The CDR3 runs to 16 residues. Per germline, CDR1 GTSNPN and CDR2 SVGIG (reference sequence). Trimming at V came to 0 bases and at J to 4 bases, leaving 11 bases not matched to a gene. DNA of the CDR3: TGTGCCTGGAGTGTTAGGGTAGGGGGCCTATCCTATGGCTACACCTTC. Translating gives CAWSVRVGGLSYGYTF.

CDR3 protein: CASSVPSRVRDYGYTF. The DNA for the CDR3 is TGTGCCAGCAGCGTACCGTCCAGGGTGCGTGACTATGGCTACACCTTC. The chain uses TRBV9 and TRBJ1-2; TRBD1 is a possible D gene (5 bases). Germline values: CDR1 SGDLS, CDR2 YYNGEE. With 1 base removed from V and 3 bases from J, the gap between germline ends came to 16 bases. CDR3 length: 16 residues. Full variable domain (outside the CDR3, taken from reference TRBV9 and TRBJ1-2): DSGVTQTPKHLITATGQRVTLRCSPRSGDLSVYWYQQSLDQGLQFLIQYYNGEERAKGNILERFSAQQFPDLHSELNLSSLELGDSALYFCASSVPSRVRDYGYTFGSGTRLTVV.